The rows below give T cell receptor beta chains drawn from one sample of a study of blood T cell repertoires in COVID-19. Method: immunoSEQ multiplex PCR; TCRdb's copy keeps in-frame clones and lacks some. The table includes approximately 100,000 clones, around 82% detected once. Sample: peripheral blood. These receptors originate from a man aged 55 to 70 with acute or convalescent COVID-19. Each CDR3 is given with its conserved first and last residue. Fields, in order: J gene, V gene, clone size, D gene, CDR3 protein, CDR3 DNA. The D gene is left open where the match is weak. For some rows the clone size is stated as once, few or many, or as a class when expanded; others skip it.

TRBJ2-2 TRBV29-1 NA NA CSVEDPGMGVGELFF TGCAGCGTTGAAGATCCAGGGATGGGCGTCGGGGAGCTGTTTTTT
TRBJ2-1 TRBV11-2 NA NA CASSQTSNQFF TGTGCCAGCAGCCAGACTAGTAACCAGTTCTTC
TRBJ1-2 TRBV4-1 NA NA CASSHDIGYGYTF TGCGCCAGCAGCCACGACATAGGCTATGGCTACACCTTC
TRBJ2-6 TRBV7-6 NA NA CASSLAYRGASGANVLTF TGTGCCAGCAGCTTAGCGTATCGGGGGGCTTCTGGGGCCAACGTCCTGACTTTC
TRBJ2-7 TRBV6-5 NA TRBD1 CASSYSGTESYEQYF TGTGCCAGCAGTTACTCAGGGACAGAATCCTACGAGCAGTACTTC
TRBJ1-1 TRBV4-1 NA TRBD1 CASSHQGDTEAFF TGCGCCAGCAGCCACCAGGGGGATACTGAAGCTTTCTTT
TRBJ2-5 TRBV11-3 NA NA CASSLQGKETQYF TGTGCCAGCAGCTTACAGGGTAAAGAGACCCAGTACTTC
TRBJ1-1 TRBV24-1 NA NA CATSDFKNTEAFF TGTGCCACCAGTGATTTCAAGAACACTGAAGCTTTCTTT
TRBJ1-4 TRBV23-1 NA NA CASSQSWGGLNEKLFF TGCGCCAGCAGTCAGTCGTGGGGGGGCCTTAATGAAAAACTGTTTTTT
TRBJ1-1 TRBV19 NA TRBD1 CASRDDRGTEAFF TGTGCCAGTAGGGACGACAGGGGCACTGAAGCTTTCTTT
TRBJ2-6 TRBV15 NA NA CATGSFGTGANVLTF TGTGCCACCGGATCGTTCGGGACTGGGGCCAACGTCCTGACTTTC
TRBJ2-5 TRBV5-4 once NA CASTRGGGVGETQYF TGTGCCAGCACCCGAGGGGGGGGCGTCGGGGAGACCCAGTACTTC
TRBJ1-2 TRBV7-2 NA TRBD1 CASSLATGDGYTF TGTGCCAGCAGCTTAGCGACAGGGGATGGCTACACCTTC
TRBJ2-5 TRBV9 once TRBD1 CASSAAWGQGGETQYF TGTGCCAGCAGCGCAGCCTGGGGACAGGGTGGAGAGACCCAGTACTTC
TRBJ1-2 TRBV30 once NA CAWTLGHGYTF TGTGCCTGGACATTGGGCCATGGCTACACCTTC
TRBJ1-3 TRBV11-2 NA TRBD1 CASSLGQGAGRDTIYF TGTGCCAGCAGCTTAGGGCAGGGGGCTGGCCGGGACACCATATATTTT